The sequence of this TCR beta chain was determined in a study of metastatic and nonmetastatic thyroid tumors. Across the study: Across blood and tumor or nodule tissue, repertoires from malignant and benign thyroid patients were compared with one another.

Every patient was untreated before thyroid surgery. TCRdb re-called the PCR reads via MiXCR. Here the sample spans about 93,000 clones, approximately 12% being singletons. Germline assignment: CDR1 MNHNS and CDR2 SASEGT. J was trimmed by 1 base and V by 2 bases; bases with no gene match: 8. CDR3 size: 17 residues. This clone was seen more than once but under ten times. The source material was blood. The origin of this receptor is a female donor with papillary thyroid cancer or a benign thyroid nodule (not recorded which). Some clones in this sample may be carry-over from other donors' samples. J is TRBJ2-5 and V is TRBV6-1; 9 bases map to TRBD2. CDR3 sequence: CASSEYGLARVQETQYF. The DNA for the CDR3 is TGTGCCAGCAGTGAATATGGACTAGCGCGAGTCCAAGAGACCCAGTACTTC.